Shown below are 30 T cell receptor beta chains from a single sample sequenced in a study of cytomegalovirus exposure and HLA in healthy donors. Using immunoSEQ multiplex PCR, the repertoire was profiled, and TCRdb retains in-frame clones only, with some absent. Of 150,000 or so clones detected, around nine tenths appear once; the ten largest clones hold roughly 2.7%. Sample: PBMCs. The receptors derive from a man in his late teens or twenties in good health and CMV-seropositive.

This clone has only a few counts. V is TRBV7-3 and J is TRBJ2-1; TRBD2 matches at 7 bases. J gave up 10 bases and V 5 bases, and 5 bases lay outside the gene matches. CDR1 SGHTA and CDR2 FQGTGA come from the germline V gene. The CDR3 covers 12 residues. In DNA form, the CDR3 reads TGTGCCAGCAGCCCGGTCGGGGGGGAGCAGTTCTTC. Translation: CASSPVGGEQFF.

This rearrangement joins TRBV2 to TRBJ2-7, with TRBD1 matching 7 bases. This CDR3 region has 13 residues. Losses at the gene ends were 6 bases for V and 1 base for J; bases not matched to a gene: 3. Germline V gene lookup returns CDR1 SNHLY and CDR2 FYNNEI. The CDR3 DNA sequence: TGTGCCAGCAGAAGACAGGGTTCCTACGAGCAGTACTTC. Protein sequence: CASRRQGSYEQYF. Supplemented by reference TRBV2 and TRBJ2-7, the full variable domain reads EPEVTQTPSHQVTQMGQEVILRCVPISNHLYFYWYRQILGQKVEFLVSFYNNEISEKSEIFDDQFSVERPDGSNFTLKIRSTKLEDSAMYFCASRRQGSYEQYFGPGTRLTVT.

This clone was observed a single time. The chain is built from TRBV9 and TRBJ2-7; 10 bases are a match to TRBD1. The V segment lost 4 bases and the J segment 3 bases; nucleotides outside the gene matches: 4. CDR1 SGDLS and CDR2 YYNGEE come from the germline V gene. This CDR3 region has 14 residues. The CDR3 here is CASSTGQGNYEQYF. The CDR3 DNA is TGTGCCAGCAGCACGGGACAGGGGAACTACGAGCAGTACTTC. The variable domain in full, completed from reference TRBV9 and TRBJ2-7, reads DSGVTQTPKHLITATGQRVTLRCSPRSGDLSVYWYQQSLDQGLQFLIQYYNGEERAKGNILERFSAQQFPDLHSELNLSSLELGDSALYFCASSTGQGNYEQYFGPGTRLTVT.

The chain recombines TRBV7-2 with TRBJ2-3; D ambiguous. Trimming took 3 bases from V and 2 from J, leaving 12 bases between them. The CDR3 has 15 residues. Germline values: CDR1 SGHTA, CDR2 FQGNSA. The CDR3 is CASSFQSGSTDTQYF. The CDR3 bases are TGTGCCAGCAGCTTCCAGTCGGGTTCCACAGATACGCAGTATTTT.

This clone showed up just once. The rearrangement links TRBV9 to TRBJ2-1; the D gene is possibly TRBD2 (5 bases). The ends were cut back, 2 bases at V and 0 bases at J, with 12 bases in the middle. This CDR3 has 16 residues. Per germline, CDR1 SGDLS and CDR2 YYNGEE. The CDR3 DNA reads as TGTGCCAGCAGCGTTGGGAGTGTGAGCTCCTACAATGAGCAGTTCTTC. Encoded protein: CASSVGSVSSYNEQFF.

The J gene is TRBJ2-1, the V gene TRBV25-1; TRBD1 agrees at 11 bases. The ends lost 5 bases at V and 8 bases at J; junction bases unmatched: 5. The germline CDR1 and CDR2 sequences are MGHDK and SYGVNS. The CDR3 runs 14 residues. The CDR3 reads CASSLDRGRDEQFF. The CDR3 region has the DNA TGTGCCAGCAGTTTGGACAGGGGGCGCGATGAGCAGTTCTTC. Full variable domain (missing parts from reference TRBV25-1 and TRBJ2-1): EADIYQTPRYLVIGTGKKITLECSQTMGHDKMYWYQQDPGMELHLIHYSYGVNSTEKGDLSSESTVSRIRTEHFPLTLESARPSHTSQYLCASSLDRGRDEQFFGPGTRLTVL.

The CDR3 bases are TGTGCCAGCAGTTCCCCGGGGAGGATCGATGAGCAGTTCTTC. This translates into CASSSPGRIDEQFF. V is TRBV6-6 and J is TRBJ2-1, with TRBD2 as a possible D gene (6 bases). Germline CDR1 reads MNHNY; CDR2 reads SVGAGI (reference sequence). The V end lost 4 bases, the J end lost 8 bases, and 15 bases lay between the germline ends. CDR3 length: 14 residues.

The chain links TRBV29-1 to TRBJ2-7; weak D call: TRBD1 (5 bases). V dropped 5 bases and J dropped 3 bases, with 14 bases sitting between them. Germline V gene data show CDR1 as SQVTM and CDR2 as ANQGSEA. The length of the CDR3 is 13 residues. This CDR3 reads CSVSQVVGYEQYF. The CDR3, as DNA: TGCAGCGTTTCACAGGTAGTGGGCTACGAGCAGTACTTC.

Worth noting for this clone: Other DNA sequences from this sample encode an identical CDR3 as well. The chain combines TRBV11-1 with TRBJ1-2; D gene uncertain. Germline V gene sequence: CDR1 SGHAT, CDR2 FQDESV (reference sequence). The CDR3 totals 13 residues. Between the trimmed V and J ends, which lost 1 base and 3 bases, there was a span of 6 bases. The CDR3 DNA reads TGTGCCAGCAGCTTAGGCGGTGACTATGGCTACACCTTC. Translation gives CASSLGGDYGYTF.

The chain recombines TRBV2 with TRBJ1-2, with D tentatively TRBD1 (6 bases). Germline V CDR1 and CDR2: SNHLY, FYNNEI. This CDR3 is built from 13 residues. Trimming took 6 bases from V and 4 from J, leaving 12 bases between them. The CDR3 here is CASRWDKTYGYTF. CDR3 coding DNA: TGTGCCAGCAGATGGGACAAGACCTATGGCTACACCTTC.

This clone was detected only once. J is TRBJ1-2 and V is TRBV9, with D perhaps TRBD1 (6 bases). Per germline, CDR1 SGDLS and CDR2 YYNGEE. This CDR3 comprises 16 residues. V was shortened by 2 bases and J by 3 bases, with 17 bases between the two germline ends. The CDR3 DNA follows: TGTGCCAGCAGCGTCCGAGCCGCGGACAGTCACTATGGCTACACCTTC. Translation gives CASSVRAADSHYGYTF.

The DNA of the CDR3 is TGTGCCAGCAGCATCTCACAGGGAGTTGGACACGAGCAGTACTTC. Its translation is CASSISQGVGHEQYF. V is TRBV11-2 and J is TRBJ2-7; D is perhaps TRBD1 (6 bases). The CDR3 has 15 residues. In germline, CDR1 is SGHAT, CDR2 FQNNGV. Trimming took 5 bases from V and 5 from J, leaving 19 bases between them.

The V call is TRBV11-1, the J call TRBJ2-1, with no clear D. Looked up from germline, CDR1 is SGHAT and CDR2 is FQDESV (reference sequence). Trimming took 5 bases from V and 3 from J, leaving 14 bases between them. The CDR3 covers 15 residues. The CDR3 nucleotides are TGTGCCAGCAGCCTTCCGGTACTTCTCTACAATGAGCAGTTCTTC. Its translation is CASSLPVLLYNEQFF. The full variable domain, with the rest looked up from reference TRBV11-1 and TRBJ2-1, is EAEVAQSPRYKITEKSQAVAFWCDPISGHATLYWYRQILGQGPELLVQFQDESVVDDSQLPKDRFSAERLKGVDSTLKIQPAELGDSAMYLCASSLPVLLYNEQFFGPGTRLTVL.

The J gene is TRBJ1-2, the V gene TRBV11-2; D possibly corresponds to TRBD1 (6 bases). Deletions cut 4 bases from V and 0 bases from J, with 12 bases between. Germline V gene sequence: CDR1 SGHAT, CDR2 FQNNGV. This CDR3 is built from 15 residues. The chain's CDR3 is CASSSIRGPNYGYTF. The CDR3 nucleotides read TGTGCCAGCAGCTCAATCAGGGGCCCTAACTATGGCTACACCTTC.

The chain carries TRBV4-3 and TRBJ1-1, with TRBD1 identical over 7 bases. Trimming took 0 bases from V and 5 from J; bases not matched to a gene: 6. Germline values: CDR1 LGHNA, CDR2 YSLEER. The CDR3 loop spans 15 amino acids. In DNA form, the CDR3 reads TGCGCCAGCAGCCAAGAACCCCCAGGGGGGACTGAAGCTTTCTTT. This translates into CASSQEPPGGTEAFF.

This chain uses TRBV5-6 with TRBJ1-5; 8 nucleotides agree with TRBD1. The V segment lost 0 bases and the J segment 9 bases; nucleotides outside the gene matches: 5. Germline assignment: CDR1 SGHDT and CDR2 YYEEEE. The CDR3 runs 14 residues. The CDR3 sequence is CASSLGQGRGPQHF. The CDR3 DNA follows: TGTGCCAGCAGCTTGGGACAGGGGAGGGGGCCCCAGCATTTT. Full variable domain (rest looked up from reference TRBV5-6 and TRBJ1-5): DAGVTQSPTHLIKTRGQQVTLRCSPKSGHDTVSWYQQALGQGPQFIFQYYEEEERQRGNFPDRFSGHQFPNYSSELNVNALLLGDSALYLCASSLGQGRGPQHFGDGTRLSIL.

On this clone itself: The junction does not match germline at one end; this may be a read error. J is TRBJ2-1 and V is TRBV13; tentative D call: TRBD2 (5 bases). The CDR3 spans 13 residues. CDR1 PRHDT and CDR2 FYEKMQ come from the germline V gene (reference sequence). DNA of the CDR3: TGTGCCAGCAGCTTAGGGGGTAGTGGGGAGCTGGTCTTC. Translated: CASSLGGSGELVF.

The J gene is TRBJ1-1, the V gene TRBV27; 9 positions agree with TRBD1. The CDR3 extends over 14 amino acids. V lost 7 bases to trimming and J lost 4 bases; unmatched junction nucleotides: 7. Germline CDR1 MNHEY, CDR2 SMNVEV (reference sequence). This CDR3 is CASTTGTGRTEAFF. The CDR3 DNA reads TGTGCCAGCACCACAGGGACAGGGCGCACTGAAGCTTTCTTT.

This chain connects TRBV4-2 to TRBJ2-5; 7 nucleotides agree with TRBD1. Germline V lookup: CDR1 LGHNA, CDR2 YNFKEQ. The CDR3 has 15 amino acids. Losses at the gene ends were 2 bases for V and 3 bases for J; bases not matched to a gene: 6. The CDR3 DNA is TGTGCCAGCAGCCAATATTCCGGGACAGAAGAGACCCAGTACTTC. Translation gives CASSQYSGTEETQYF.

As DNA, the CDR3 is TGCAGTGCTAGCGAGGGCCACGAGCAGTACTTC. Its translation: CSASEGHEQYF. The chain couples TRBV20-1 to TRBJ2-7; TRBD2 is a possible D gene (5 bases). Germline V gives CDR1 DFQATT, CDR2 SNEGSKA (reference sequence). The CDR3 sequence is 11 residues long. Trimming removed 3 bases at V and 5 bases at J, with 8 bases between.

This clone appeared a few times. The chain couples TRBV7-2 to TRBJ2-2, with D possibly TRBD1 on 5 matching bases. The CDR3 length is 15 residues. Germline V gene data show CDR1 as SGHTA and CDR2 as FQGNSA. V shed 5 bases and J shed 3 bases, with 13 bases lying between them. The CDR3 sequence: CASSPQGYYTGELFF. CDR3 nucleotide sequence: TGTGCCAGCAGCCCCCAGGGATATTACACCGGGGAGCTGTTTTTT.

V and J are TRBV28 and TRBJ1-2; D is possibly TRBD1 (6 bases). Trimming removed 7 bases at V and 4 bases at J, with 16 bases between. The germline gives CDR1 MDHEN, CDR2 SYDVKM. There are 14 residues in the CDR3. In DNA, the CDR3 is TGTGCCAGCACCGGACAGTGGGGAAGCTATGGCTACACCTTC. Protein sequence: CASTGQWGSYGYTF.

The chain employs TRBV28 and TRBJ1-1; 8 bases line up with TRBD1. V trimming: 5 bases; J trimming: 10 bases; junction bases outside the gene matches: 6. Germline assignment: CDR1 MDHEN and CDR2 SYDVKM. This CDR3 is built from 12 residues. CDR3 in DNA: TGTGCCAGCAGTCAACAGGGGGTTGGAGCTTTCTTT. It specifies CASSQQGVGAFF.

The CDR3 region is CASSIGGASSGANVLTF. CDR3 in DNA: TGTGCCAGCAGCATAGGGGGCGCCAGCTCTGGGGCCAACGTCCTGACTTTC. This sequence joins TRBV7-3 and TRBJ2-6; 7 bases map to TRBD1. CDR1 is SGHTA and CDR2 is FQGTGA in the germline V gene. The CDR3 runs to 17 residues. V was pared by 5 bases and J by 0 bases, with 7 bases of the junction left unmatched. Filled out from reference TRBV7-3 and TRBJ2-6, the complete variable domain reads GAGVSQTPSNKVTEKGKYVELRCDPISGHTALYWYRQSLGQGPEFLIYFQGTGAADDSGLPNDRFFAVRPEGSVSTLKIQRTERGDSAVYLCASSIGGASSGANVLTFGAGSRLTVL.

The gene calls are TRBV7-2 and TRBJ1-2, with no clear D. Trimming took off 1 base at V and 4 bases at J, with 13 bases between the two ends. The CDR3 contains 15 residues. Germline V CDR1 and CDR2: SGHTA, FQGNSA. CDR3 region: CASSLDGLDSYGYTF. CDR3 bases: TGTGCCAGCAGCTTAGACGGACTGGATTCCTATGGCTACACCTTC.

J is TRBJ2-1 and V is TRBV7-2; the match to TRBD2 covers 11 bases. The germline gives CDR1 SGHTA, CDR2 FQGNSA. There are 14 residues in the CDR3. V dropped 6 bases and J dropped 4; count of bases not matched to a gene: 2. CDR3 loop: CASRLAGDYNEQFF. In DNA form, the CDR3 reads TGTGCCAGCAGACTAGCGGGGGATTACAATGAGCAGTTCTTC.

The V and J genes are TRBV29-1 and TRBJ2-1; TRBD2 might be the D (5 bases). Trimming stripped 2 bases from V and 4 bases from J, with 9 bases between. The length of the CDR3 is 13 residues. The germline gives CDR1 SQVTM, CDR2 ANQGSEA. The CDR3 loop reads CSVESGPYNEQFF. The CDR3 region has the DNA TGCAGCGTTGAAAGCGGCCCTTACAATGAGCAGTTCTTC.

J is TRBJ2-1 and V is TRBV4-2; possible D gene TRBD2, 6 bases. The CDR3 consists of 16 residues. V dropped 3 bases and J dropped 6 bases, with 18 bases sitting between them. Germline values: CDR1 LGHNA, CDR2 YNFKEQ. CDR3 region: CASSQGTYPEPNEQFF. Written as DNA, the CDR3 is TGTGCCAGCAGCCAGGGGACTTACCCCGAGCCCAATGAGCAGTTCTTC.

The chain is built from TRBV25-1 and TRBJ1-2; TRBD1 matches at 7 bases. V shed 6 bases and J 5 bases; nucleotides not matched to a gene: 12. The CDR3 has 15 residues. The germline V gene encodes CDR1 MGHDK and CDR2 SYGVNS. DNA of the CDR3: TGTGCCAGCAGCTATATCCGGGACAGCCGATATGGCTACACCTTC. Protein product: CASSYIRDSRYGYTF.

The CDR3 bases are TGTGCCAGCAGCTTGACAGGGGTTGGCTATGGCTACACCTTC. Its translation: CASSLTGVGYGYTF. V and J are TRBV28 and TRBJ1-2; 8 positions match TRBD1. Germline V gene sequence: CDR1 MDHEN, CDR2 SYDVKM. The CDR3 totals 14 residues. V lost 6 bases and J lost 4; bases outside the gene matches: 7.